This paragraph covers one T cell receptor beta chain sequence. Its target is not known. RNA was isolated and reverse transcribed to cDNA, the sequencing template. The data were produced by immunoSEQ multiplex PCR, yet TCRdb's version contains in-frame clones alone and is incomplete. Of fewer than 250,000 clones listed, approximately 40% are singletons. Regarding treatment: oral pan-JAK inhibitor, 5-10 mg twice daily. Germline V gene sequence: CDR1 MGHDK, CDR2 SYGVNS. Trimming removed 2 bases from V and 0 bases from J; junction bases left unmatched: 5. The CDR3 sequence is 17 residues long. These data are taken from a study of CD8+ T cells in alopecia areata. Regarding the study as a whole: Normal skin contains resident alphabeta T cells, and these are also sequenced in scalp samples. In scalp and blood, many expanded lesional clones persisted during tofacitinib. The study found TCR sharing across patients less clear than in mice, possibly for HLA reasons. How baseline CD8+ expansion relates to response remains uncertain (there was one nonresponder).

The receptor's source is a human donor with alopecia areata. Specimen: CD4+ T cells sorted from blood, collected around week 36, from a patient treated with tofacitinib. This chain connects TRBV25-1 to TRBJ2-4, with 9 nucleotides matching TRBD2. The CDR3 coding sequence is TGTGCCAGCAGTGAAATAGATAGCGGGAGAGCCAAAAACATTCAGTACTTC. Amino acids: CASSEIDSGRAKNIQYF.